This is a list of T cell receptor beta chains from one sample in a study of blood T cells in healthy people across ages. MiXCR, applied by TCRdb to the 5' RACE reads, yields one record per CDR3 protein. The sample includes 650,000 to 950,000 distinct CDR3 sequences, roughly 44% of them seen just once. The sample was blood. The receptors stem from a man aged 55 to 70 in good health. CDR3s leave out the opening cysteine and the closing phenylalanine or tryptophan.

CDR3 length,V gene,CDR3 protein
11,TRBV7-2,ASRRTDTDTQY
11,TRBV12-3/TRBV12-4,ASSCGGYLEAF
13,TRBV2,ASTRMGSSYNEQF
11,TRBV28,ASNGLAGAEQY
12,TRBV12-3/TRBV12-4,ASSSHRASYEQY
13,TRBV20-1,SAWTSGNELGEQF
13,TRBV5-1,ASGGRGLSTDTQY
15,TRBV5-1,ASSLAGTSGVQETQY
10,TRBV29-1,SVEGGAIEAF
10,TRBV20-1,SALPANTEAF
13,TRBV6-5,ASSASGTGSNERF
16,TRBV5-1,ASSFGVRDRGRKNIQY
15,TRBV7-2,ASSSRGRGLGTGELF
10,TRBV6-6,ASTETRETQY
9,TRBV29-1,SAGTAEKLF
12,TRBV29-1,SVATGSGANVLT
12,TRBV7-8,ASSPGTRSETQY
13,TRBV6-1,ASSEVGDNSYEQY
12,TRBV29-1,SARQGLFTDTQY
11,TRBV12-3/TRBV12-4,ASSLVITGELF
14,TRBV7-9,ASSFPGQGQGYEQY
11,TRBV4-3,ASSRDRDTEAF
13,TRBV4-1,ASSHSGFSTDTQY
13,TRBV28,ASSSPPASSYEQY